Below, 14 T cell receptor delta chains from the same sample are listed, as sequenced in a study of gammadelta T cells in human blood. TCRdb reprocessed the RT-PCR reads through CATT. The data hold about 740 delta-chain clones, with 30% to 40% observed a single time. Sequenced: Vgamma9Vdelta2 gamma-delta T cells from infant blood. The receptors were sampled from a human donor.

This clone was found a few times. A much more abundant neighbour one base away suggests this may be a read error. The chain couples TRDV2 to TRDJ3; 8 positions match TRDD3. CDR1 and CDR2 from the germline V gene are GEAIGNYY and EKD. The CDR3 length is 20 residues. The chain's CDR3 is CARDMGVLGAGSWDTRQMFF. The CDR3 coding sequence is TGTGCCCGTGACATGGGAGTACTGGGGGCCGGGTCCTGGGACACCCGACAGATGTTTTTC.

Concerning this clone: A far larger clone is off by one base, so a read error is likely. The J gene is TRDJ2, the V gene TRDV2, with TRDD3 identical over 10 bases. TCRdb gives no J gene; it was assigned here by matching the DNA to germline. After removal of 5 bases from V and 1 base from J, the junction contained 9 bases not matched to a gene. Looked up from germline, CDR1 is GEAIGNYY and CDR2 is EKD. CDR3 length: 17 residues. This CDR3 reads CACGFLLGDVLTAQLFF. CDR3 in DNA: TGTGCCTGTGGCTTTTTACTGGGGGATGTTTTGACAGCACAACTCTTCTTT.

With respect to this clone: A far larger clone is one nucleotide away, so this likely arose from a read error. This rearrangement joins TRDV2 to TRDJ3, with TRDD3 matching over 12 bases. Since TCRdb gives no J gene, matching the DNA to germline was used here to assign it. CDR1 and CDR2 (germline): GEAIGNYY, EKD. The CDR3 sequence is 19 residues long. CDR3 region: CAYDNWGILSSWDTRQMFF. CDR3 in DNA: TGTGCCTATGACAACTGGGGGATACTCAGCTCCTGGGACACCCGACAGATGTTTTTC.

This clone was found once. The rearrangement uses TRDV2 and TRDJ3; 13 bases line up with TRDD3. TCRdb does not report a J gene; here it was assigned by matching the DNA to germline references. The CDR3 is made up of 20 amino acids. V gave up 1 base and J gave up 0 bases; unmatched junction bases: 5. Germline V gene lookup returns CDR1 GEAIGNYY and CDR2 EKD. The CDR3 sequence is CACDTLLGDTSSWDTRQMFF. The CDR3, as DNA: TGTGCCTGTGACACTCTACTGGGGGATACGAGCTCCTGGGACACCCGACAGATGTTTTTC.

As to this clone: A read error is likely here: a far larger clone is one base away. The chain carries TRDV2 and TRDJ1; D uncertain. Germline CDR1 is GEAIGNYY and CDR2 is EKD. The length of the CDR3 is 14 residues. V was clipped by 3 bases and J by 0 bases, with 10 bases between them. The CDR3 region has the DNA TGTGCCTGTGACGTACTGTGGGACACCGATAAACTCATCTTT. It specifies CACDVLWDTDKLIF.

Concerning this clone itself: The likely explanation is a read error, given a far larger clone one base away. This sequence joins TRDV2 and TRDJ1; D not certain. The J gene was not available in TCRdb and was assigned here by matching the DNA to germline segments. CDR1 and CDR2 (germline): GEAIGNYY, EKD. The CDR3 runs 15 residues. V was pared by 3 bases and J by 0 bases, with 13 bases between. Here the CDR3 reads CACDVVGTDTDKLIF. CDR3 in DNA: TGTGCCTGTGACGTTGTTGGGACAGACACCGATAAACTCATCTTT.

By share, this clone ranks as large. The V gene is TRDV2, the J gene TRDJ1, with D perhaps TRDD3 (6 bases). Germline values: CDR1 GEAIGNYY, CDR2 EKD. This CDR3 is 17 amino acids long. V was shortened by 2 bases and J by 0 bases, with 18 bases between the two germline ends. This chain's CDR3 is CACDKVLGPLYTDKLIF. CDR3 coding DNA: TGTGCCTGTGACAAGGTACTGGGCCCCCTTTACACCGATAAACTCATCTTT.

V usage is TRDV2 and J usage is TRDJ1; 13 nucleotides align to TRDD3. The J gene, not given by TCRdb, was assigned here from a germline match of the nucleotide sequence. Germline V gene data show CDR1 as GEAIGNYY and CDR2 as EKD. The V segment lost 2 bases and the J segment 2 bases; nucleotides outside the gene matches: 10. This CDR3 contains 18 residues. CDR3 sequence reads: CACDKLGDTRIWTDKLIF. The CDR3 DNA follows: TGTGCCTGTGACAAACTGGGGGATACGCGGATTTGGACCGATAAACTCATCTTT.

This clone is labeled large. The J gene is TRDJ3, the V gene TRDV2, with no clear D. CDR3 length: 17 amino acids. The ends were cut back, 3 bases at V and 0 bases at J, with 11 bases in the middle. Germline loops: CDR1 GEAIGNYY, CDR2 EKD. CDR3 bases: TGTGCCTGTGACCCCCTATTTAGCTCCTGGGACACCCGACAGATGTTTTTC. Translation gives CACDPLFSSWDTRQMFF.

A remark on this clone: A read error is the likely source, as a far larger clone sits one nucleotide away. This rearrangement joins TRDV2 to TRDJ2, with 9 bases aligning to TRDD3. TCRdb carries no J gene annotation; the J gene was assigned here by matching the DNA with germline. Germline loops: CDR1 GEAIGNYY, CDR2 EKD. The CDR3 has 19 amino acids. Losses at the gene ends were 0 bases for V and 2 bases for J; bases not matched to a gene: 12. CDR3 amino acids: CACDTLSGGIPPLTAQLFF. The CDR3 region has the DNA TGTGCCTGTGACACCTTATCTGGGGGGATACCCCCCTTGACAGCACAACTCTTCTTT.

Regarding this clone: A far larger clone is a single base away, which makes a read error likely. The genes are TRDV2 and TRDJ2; 10 bases are shared with TRDD3. Since TCRdb gives no J gene, matching the DNA to germline was used here to assign it. Per the germline V gene, CDR1 is GEAIGNYY and CDR2 is EKD. There are 16 residues in the CDR3. J lost 5 bases, V lost 4 bases, and 9 bases had no gene match. As DNA, the CDR3 is TGTGCCTGTGAGCACCCTACACTGGGGGATACAGCACAACTCTTCTTT. Its protein product is CACEHPTLGDTAQLFF.

For this clone: This probably arose from a read error, given a far larger clone one base away. This chain connects TRDV2 to TRDJ1, with TRDD3 matching over 12 bases. The J gene, missing from TCRdb, was assigned here through DNA to germline matching. The CDR3 extends over 17 amino acids. CDR1 and CDR2 from the germline V gene are GEAIGNYY and EKD. Trimming removed 4 bases from V and 3 bases from J; junction bases left unmatched: 11. CDR3 protein: CACEGMYWGILADKLIF. The CDR3 DNA is TGTGCCTGTGAGGGAATGTACTGGGGGATACTCGCCGATAAACTCATCTTT.

This clone is classed as large. This sample includes further DNA sequences coding for the same CDR3. This rearrangement joins TRDV2 to TRDJ3; possibly TRDD3 for D (6 bases). CDR3 length equals 22 residues. V dropped 0 bases and J dropped 0 bases, with 23 bases sitting between them. CDR1 is GEAIGNYY, CDR2 EKD, per germline. This CDR3 is CACDTLRWGSSRSSWDTRQMFF. CDR3 sequence (DNA): TGTGCCTGTGACACCTTAAGGTGGGGGTCGAGCCGGAGCTCCTGGGACACCCGACAGATGTTTTTC.

Worth noting for this clone: A far larger clone is a single base away, which makes a read error likely. The gene calls are TRDV2 and TRDJ3, with 8 bases aligning to TRDD3. The J gene comes from matching the DNA to germline here; TCRdb lacks it. V shed 3 bases, J shed 0 bases, and the junction held 9 bases outside the gene matches. The CDR3 totals 19 residues. The germline CDR1 and CDR2 sequences are GEAIGNYY and EKD. The chain's CDR3 is CACDAAGGPSSWDTRQMFF. For the CDR3, the DNA is TGTGCCTGTGACGCCGCTGGGGGACCGAGCTCCTGGGACACCCGACAGATGTTTTTC.